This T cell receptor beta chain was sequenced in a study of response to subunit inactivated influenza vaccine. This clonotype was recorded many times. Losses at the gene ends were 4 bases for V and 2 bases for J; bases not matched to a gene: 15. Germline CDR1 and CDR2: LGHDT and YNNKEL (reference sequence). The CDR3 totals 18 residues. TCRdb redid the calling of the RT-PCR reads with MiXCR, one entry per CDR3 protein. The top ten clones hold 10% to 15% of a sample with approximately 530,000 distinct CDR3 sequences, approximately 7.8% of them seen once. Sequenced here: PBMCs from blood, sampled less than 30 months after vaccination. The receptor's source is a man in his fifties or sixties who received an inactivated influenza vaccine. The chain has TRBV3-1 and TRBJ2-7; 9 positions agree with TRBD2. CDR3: CASSPSPIRRGRAYEQYF. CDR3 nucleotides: TGTGCCAGCAGCCCCTCCCCTATTAGACGCGGGAGGGCCTACGAGCAGTACTTC.